This entry lists 22 T cell receptor beta chains sequenced from one sample in a study of T cell repertoires in cytomegalovirus infection. TCRdb passed the reads through MiXCR, listing each CDR3 protein once. The table has some 680,000 distinct CDR3 sequences, approximately 40% seen once. The specimen was PBMCs. The receptors originated from a human donor in good health (CMV status not recorded). Some clones in this sample may be carry-over from other donors' samples.

In DNA, the CDR3 is TGTGCCAGCAGTTTACGGGAGGTTATAAGCAATCAGCCCCAGCATTTT. It is translated as CASSLREVISNQPQHF. The chain has TRBV28 and TRBJ1-5; D unresolved. The V end lost 2 bases, the J end lost 1 base, and 12 bases lay between the germline ends. CDR3 size: 16 residues. Germline assignment: CDR1 MDHEN and CDR2 SYDVKM.

This clonotype showed up just a few times. V is TRBV19 and J is TRBJ2-1; 14 nucleotides align to TRBD2. J lost 10 bases, V lost 4 bases, and 6 bases had no gene match. Germline CDR1 is LNHDA and CDR2 is SQIVND (reference sequence). The CDR3 runs to 15 residues. CDR3: CASSTDRTSGGEQFF. DNA for the CDR3: TGTGCCAGTAGTACCGACAGGACTAGCGGGGGGGAGCAGTTCTTC.

The V gene is TRBV20-1, the J gene TRBJ2-3, with 12 bases fitting TRBD2. The CDR3 runs 16 residues. After removal of 4 bases from V and 4 bases from J, the junction contained 9 bases not matched to a gene. The germline CDR1 and CDR2 sequences are DFQATT and SNEGSKA (reference sequence). The CDR3 nucleotides are TGCAGTGCTAAAGGACAGCTAGCGGGAGGGGCAGATACGCAGTATTTT. It codes for CSAKGQLAGGADTQYF.

This clonotype was seen a few times. This chain connects TRBV28 to TRBJ1-1; 8 bases match TRBD1. Losses at the gene ends were 6 bases for V and 3 bases for J; bases not matched to a gene: 9. In germline, CDR1 is MDHEN, CDR2 SYDVKM. This CDR3 contains 15 residues. The chain's CDR3 is CASRRSGGAYTEAFF. CDR3 DNA: TGTGCCAGCAGGAGATCAGGGGGCGCCTACACTGAAGCTTTCTTT.

This clonotype was counted a few times. The chain has TRBV7-8 and TRBJ2-2, with D hard to call. The CDR3 has 14 residues. The V gene lost 2 bases and the J gene lost 7 bases, with 11 bases spanning the gap. The germline V gene has CDR1 SGHVS and CDR2 FQNEAQ. The DNA for the CDR3 is TGTGCCAGCAGCTTATTAACCGTCTACGGGGAGCTGTTTTTT. Translated: CASSLLTVYGELFF.

This clonotype has more than one count but fewer than ten. The chain is built from TRBV19 and TRBJ1-4; D remains ambiguous. Trimming removed 4 bases at V and 3 bases at J, with 12 bases between. Germline CDR1 LNHDA, CDR2 SQIVND (reference sequence). There are 15 residues in the CDR3. CDR3 in amino acids: CASSTSETSNEKLFF. CDR3 nucleotides: TGTGCCAGTAGTACCTCGGAGACCTCTAATGAAAAACTGTTTTTT.

The chain carries TRBV4-2 and TRBJ1-2; D not resolved. CDR3 length equals 14 residues. The V end lost 5 bases, the J end lost 8 bases, and 18 bases lay between the germline ends. CDR1 LGHNA and CDR2 YNFKEQ come from the germline V gene. The CDR3 region is CASSTVPGSEGYTF. The CDR3 DNA sequence: TGTGCCAGCAGCACTGTGCCGGGATCGGAGGGCTACACCTTC.

The chain employs TRBV11-3 and TRBJ2-7; D may match TRBD1 or TRBD2 (6 bases each). Trimming shortened V by 4 bases and J by 0 bases, and 13 bases separated the two germline ends. There are 15 residues in the CDR3. Looked up from germline, CDR1 is SGHNT and CDR2 is YENEEA. This CDR3 reads CASSSHSGASYEQYF. For the CDR3, the DNA is TGTGCCAGCAGCTCGCACTCGGGGGCCTCCTACGAGCAGTACTTC.

The chain recombines TRBV19 with TRBJ1-5; TRBD1 matches 10 bases. CDR1 and CDR2 (germline): LNHDA, SQIVND (reference sequence). V was clipped by 3 bases and J by 5 bases; unmatched bases: 4. The CDR3 totals 15 residues. The CDR3 sequence: CASSMGQGIYQPQHF. CDR3 bases: TGTGCCAGTAGTATGGGACAGGGGATATATCAGCCCCAGCATTTT.

This clonotype appeared a few times. The genes are TRBV11-1 and TRBJ2-5, with D perhaps TRBD1 or TRBD2 (6 bases each). Germline V lookup: CDR1 SGHAT, CDR2 FQDESV (reference sequence). The ends were cut back, 4 bases at V and 1 base at J, with 10 bases in the middle. The CDR3 runs to 14 residues. The CDR3 reads CASSSKGGQETQYF. The DNA for the CDR3 is TGTGCCAGCAGCTCGAAGGGGGGCCAAGAGACCCAGTACTTC.

This clonotype has ten or more counts. The chain links TRBV7-6 to TRBJ2-2; 11 nucleotides agree with TRBD2. Germline V gene sequence: CDR1 SGHVS, CDR2 FNYEAQ. The V segment lost 0 bases and the J segment 6 bases; nucleotides outside the gene matches: 3. This CDR3 is 16 amino acids long. CDR3: CASSLATSGGSGELFF. Here the CDR3 DNA reads TGTGCCAGCAGCTTAGCTACTAGCGGGGGATCCGGGGAGCTGTTTTTT. Filled out from reference TRBV7-6 and TRBJ2-2, the complete variable domain reads GAGVSQSPRYKVTKRGQDVALRCDPISGHVSLYWYRQALGQGPEFLTYFNYEAQQDKSGLPNDRFSAERPEGSISTLTIQRTEQRDSAMYRCASSLATSGGSGELFFGEGSRLTVL.

This clonotype showed up just a few times. V and J are TRBV9 and TRBJ2-3; D is unresolved. Germline V CDR1 and CDR2: SGDLS, YYNGEE. The CDR3 has 12 residues. Trimming cost V 3 bases and J 4 bases, with 6 bases left between them. CDR3 sequence reads: CASSATADTQYF. The CDR3 region has the DNA TGTGCCAGCAGCGCGACGGCAGATACGCAGTATTTT.

The rearrangement joins TRBV7-9 to TRBJ1-5, with D perhaps matching TRBD1 (6 bases). Looked up from germline, CDR1 is SEHNR and CDR2 is FQNEAQ (reference sequence). This CDR3 is 14 amino acids long. Deletions cut 1 base from V and 7 bases from J, with 11 bases between. CDR3 in DNA: TGTGCCAGCAGCTTAGAGGGGGAGAGGCAGCCCCAGCATTTT. Protein product: CASSLEGERQPQHF.

As to this clonotype: A read error may account for a junction end that differs from germline. The J gene is TRBJ2-7, the V gene TRBV20-1; D perhaps matches TRBD1 (5 bases). The CDR3 has 12 residues. Per germline, CDR1 DFQATT and CDR2 SNEGSKA (reference sequence). The chain's CDR3 is CSARGRVYDQYF. As DNA, the CDR3 is TGCAGTGCTAGGGGCAGGGTATACGATCAGTACTTC.

The rearrangement joins TRBV28 to TRBJ2-7; TRBD1 agrees at 7 bases. Per germline, CDR1 MDHEN and CDR2 SYDVKM. J gave up 3 bases and V 4 bases, and 9 bases lay outside the gene matches. The CDR3 extends over 15 amino acids. The CDR3 sequence: CASSSYRGIFYEQYF. In DNA form, the CDR3 reads TGTGCCAGCAGTTCCTACAGGGGAATCTTCTACGAGCAGTACTTC.

In nucleotides, the CDR3 is TGTGCCAGCAGCCAAGGCATTACAGTCGAGCAGTACTTC. As protein: CASSQGITVEQYF. V and J are TRBV14 and TRBJ2-7; no reliable D call. V shed 1 base and J shed 6 bases, with 10 bases lying between them. The CDR3 is made up of 13 amino acids. Germline V gives CDR1 SGHDN, CDR2 FVKESK.

In nucleotides, the CDR3 is TGCAGTGCTAGACTCCCATCCTCGCCCTACAATGAGCAGTTCTTC. It codes for CSARLPSSPYNEQFF. This chain connects TRBV20-1 to TRBJ2-1; no clear D. The CDR3 is 15 residues long. Germline lookup yields CDR1 DFQATT and CDR2 SNEGSKA (reference sequence). V lost 2 bases and J 2 bases, leaving 13 bases between the germline ends.

There are many counts of this clonotype. The chain couples TRBV7-9 to TRBJ1-1; D uncertain. Trimming cost V 3 bases and J 0 bases, with 5 bases left between them. CDR3 length: 13 residues. The germline gives CDR1 SEHNR, CDR2 FQNEAQ (reference sequence). The CDR3, as DNA: TGTGCCAGCAGCTTTAATATGAACACTGAAGCTTTCTTT. This sequence encodes CASSFNMNTEAFF.

This clonotype occurred a few times. This chain connects TRBV28 to TRBJ2-3; 9 bases match TRBD2. CDR1 and CDR2 from the germline V gene are MDHEN and SYDVKM. The CDR3 is made up of 15 amino acids. The V and J ends lost 3 bases and 5 bases, in that order; junction bases with no gene match: 6. In DNA form, the CDR3 reads TGTGCCAGCAGTTTTAGGCGGGAGGGCCTAGATACGCAGTATTTT. The encoded protein is CASSFRREGLDTQYF.

This clonotype was recorded a few times. V usage is TRBV14 and J usage is TRBJ2-5, with D maybe TRBD1 (6 bases). Per germline, CDR1 SGHDN and CDR2 FVKESK. CDR3 size: 15 residues. Trimming removed 2 bases from V and 5 bases from J, with 15 bases in between. The CDR3 DNA follows: TGTGCCAGCAGCCAAACAAGGGGGTCGGCGGAGACCCAGTACTTC. Translating gives CASSQTRGSAETQYF.

Comments on this clonotype: The junction does not match germline at one end; this may be a read error. CDR3 loop: CASSIRTGLSHYEPYF. CDR3 nucleotide sequence: TGTGCAAGTAGTATAAGGACCGGACTATCACACTACGAGCCGTACTTC. The chain has TRBV19 and TRBJ2-7, with D tentatively TRBD2 (6 bases). Germline CDR1 LNHDA, CDR2 SQIVND (reference sequence). This CDR3 region has 16 residues.

V usage is TRBV7-6 and J usage is TRBJ2-3; D is possibly TRBD2 (6 bases). The CDR3 is 17 residues long. The germline V gene has CDR1 SGHVS and CDR2 FNYEAQ. V was clipped by 4 bases and J by 0 bases, with 17 bases between them. In DNA form, the CDR3 reads TGTGCCAGCAGCTCTACCGGTCGGGGGATTAGCACAGATACGCAGTATTTT. Protein sequence: CASSSTGRGISTDTQYF.